These 26 T cell receptor beta chains came from one sample sequenced in a study of blood T cell repertoires in COVID-19. The protocol was immunoSEQ multiplex PCR, while the TCRdb copy is restricted to in-frame clones and leaves out a portion. The sample contains around 100,000 clones, more than 75% of which appear only once. Sequenced input: peripheral blood. The receptor source for this set is a human donor in a cohort sampled during active COVID-19.

The rearrangement uses TRBV7-6 and TRBJ2-2, with TRBD2 matching over 14 bases. CDR1 SGHVS and CDR2 FNYEAQ come from the germline V gene. With V trimmed by 5 bases and J by 6 bases, 8 bases remained unmatched. The CDR3 is made up of 17 amino acids. The CDR3 spells CASSPSGTSGSPGELFF. DNA of the CDR3: TGTGCCAGCAGCCCGAGTGGGACTAGCGGGAGCCCCGGGGAGCTGTTTTTT.

In its sample, this clone was seen once. The chain joins TRBV7-3 to TRBJ2-2; no definite D call. The CDR3 contains 13 residues. The V end was cut by 3 bases, the J end by 7 bases, with 9 bases between. CDR1 and CDR2 (germline): SGHTA, FQGTGA. The CDR3 is CASSFDIFGELFF. The CDR3 DNA reads as TGTGCCAGCAGCTTCGACATCTTCGGGGAGCTGTTTTTT.

A single count supports this clone. CDR3 nucleotides: TGTGCCAGCAGCCTAGTCCCGGGGAGCAATCAGCCCCAGCATTTT. Translating gives CASSLVPGSNQPQHF. This chain uses TRBV5-5 with TRBJ1-5, with D uncertain. Germline V gene data show CDR1 as SGHKS and CDR2 as YYEKEE (reference sequence). This CDR3 comprises 15 residues. V was shortened by 4 bases and J by 1 base, with 12 bases between the two germline ends.

This clone was counted between two and nine times. V gene TRBV28 combines with J gene TRBJ1-2; D unclear. CDR1 is MDHEN and CDR2 is SYDVKM in the germline V gene. Trimming pared 4 bases from V and 8 bases from J, leaving 17 bases between. This CDR3 spans 14 amino acids. CDR3 nucleotides: TGTGCCAGCAGTTGGAGAGGCGGGGTCCCAGGCTACACCTTC. Encoded protein: CASSWRGGVPGYTF.

This sequence joins TRBV18 and TRBJ2-1; TRBD2 might be the D (5 bases). The V gene's germline CDR1 is KGHSH and CDR2 LQKENI. CDR3 length: 18 residues. Trimming pared 1 base from V and 2 bases from J, leaving 18 bases between. CDR3 bases: TGTGCCAGCTCACCACTCTCCCTAGCTTCTGTTGCCTACAATGAGCAGTTCTTC. Protein sequence: CASSPLSLASVAYNEQFF. Full variable domain (missing parts from reference TRBV18 and TRBJ2-1): NAGVMQNPRHLVRRRGQEARLRCSPMKGHSHVYWYRQLPEEGLKFMVYLQKENIIDESGMPKERFSAEFPKEGPSILRIQQVVRGDSAAYFCASSPLSLASVAYNEQFFGPGTRLTVL.

J is TRBJ2-7 and V is TRBV27, with unresolved D. The CDR3 is 13 amino acids. Trimming shortened V by 8 bases and J by 2 bases, and 13 bases separated the two germline ends. CDR1 is MNHEY and CDR2 is SMNVEV in the germline V gene (reference sequence). CDR3 sequence: CASSLAAAYEQYF. The CDR3, as DNA: TGTGCCAGCTCCCTCGCGGCTGCCTACGAGCAGTACTTC.

The rearrangement links TRBV5-4 to TRBJ2-3; a weak D match, TRBD2 (6 bases). CDR1 is SGHNT, CDR2 YYREEE, per germline (reference sequence). V was clipped by 2 bases and J by 4 bases, with 8 bases between them. The CDR3 has 13 residues. The CDR3 DNA follows: TGTGCCAGCAGCTTTACGGGAGCAGATACGCAGTATTTT. Translation gives CASSFTGADTQYF.

The sample holds one count of this clone. The genes are TRBV28 and TRBJ2-5; D may be TRBD1 (7 bases). The CDR3 is 15 residues long. Trimming took off 5 bases at V and 4 bases at J, with 17 bases between the two ends. Germline CDR1 and CDR2: MDHEN and SYDVKM. The CDR3 bases are TGTGCCAGCAGTCCCCCAGGGGGAGGTGGAGAGACCCAGTACTTC. Translated: CASSPPGGGGETQYF.

CDR3 loop: CASSLAGGNTEAFF. DNA of the CDR3: TGTGCCAGCAGCTTAGCGGGGGGGAACACTGAAGCTTTCTTT. The chain couples TRBV7-9 to TRBJ1-1, with D perhaps TRBD1 (5 bases). The CDR3 contains 14 residues. Germline-derived CDR1 and CDR2 are SEHNR and FQNEAQ (reference sequence). The V gene lost 0 bases and the J gene lost 1 base, with 6 bases spanning the gap. Full variable domain (remainder filled in from reference TRBV7-9 and TRBJ1-1): DTGVSQNPRHKITKRGQNVTFRCDPISEHNRLYWYRQTLGQGPEFLTYFQNEAQLEKSRLLSDRFSAERPKGSFSTLEIQRTEQGDSAMYLCASSLAGGNTEAFFGQGTRLTVV.

This clone was recorded once. This chain connects TRBV11-2 to TRBJ2-7; 7 bases align to TRBD1. This CDR3 is built from 15 residues. From germline, CDR1 is SGHAT and CDR2 FQNNGV. V lost 1 base and J lost 1; bases outside the gene matches: 4. CDR3 amino acids: CASSLGGTESYEQYF. DNA of the CDR3: TGTGCCAGCAGCTTAGGGGGGACAGAATCCTACGAGCAGTACTTC.

The chain has TRBV19 and TRBJ2-5; 9 bases line up with TRBD1. The V and J ends lost 3 bases and 1 base, in that order; junction bases with no gene match: 3. The germline CDR1 and CDR2 sequences are LNHDA and SQIVND (reference sequence). The CDR3 is 15 amino acids. CDR3 protein: CASSIRQGVQETQYF. The CDR3 DNA follows: TGTGCCAGTAGTATCCGACAGGGGGTCCAAGAGACCCAGTACTTC.

This clone showed up just once. The V and J genes are TRBV5-1 and TRBJ2-7; possibly TRBD2 for D (5 bases). Trimming took 2 bases from V and 5 from J, leaving 14 bases between them. The CDR3 sequence is 14 residues long. CDR1 SGHRS and CDR2 YFSETQ come from the germline V gene. The CDR3 loop reads CASSFQASTHEQYF. CDR3 nucleotides: TGCGCCAGCAGCTTCCAGGCTAGCACCCACGAGCAGTACTTC. Together with reference TRBV5-1 and TRBJ2-7, the CDR3 gives the full variable domain: KAGVTQTPRYLIKTRGQQVTLSCSPISGHRSVSWYQQTPGQGLQFLFEYFSETQRNKGNFPGRFSGRQFSNSRSEMNVSTLELGDSALYLCASSFQASTHEQYFGPGTRLTVT.

This chain connects TRBV28 to TRBJ1-2, with D hard to call. The CDR3 is 14 amino acids. Germline V gene sequence: CDR1 MDHEN, CDR2 SYDVKM. Deletions cut 3 bases from V and 2 bases from J, with 10 bases between. CDR3 sequence reads: CASSFWLINYGYTF. In DNA form, the CDR3 reads TGTGCCAGCAGTTTCTGGCTGATCAACTATGGCTACACCTTC.

V gene TRBV12-3 or TRBV12-4 combines with J gene TRBJ2-5; D is unclear. V was pared by 5 bases and J by 4 bases, with 8 bases between. The CDR3 contains 12 residues. The CDR3 DNA reads as TGTGCCAGCAGTGCCGGAGCAGAGACCCAGTACTTC. Translation: CASSAGAETQYF.

This clone was seen a few times. The chain combines TRBV5-4 with TRBJ2-5; D possibly corresponds to TRBD2 (5 bases). Germline assignment: CDR1 SGHNT and CDR2 YYREEE (reference sequence). V lost 4 bases and J 4 bases, leaving 14 bases between the germline ends. CDR3 length: 14 residues. The CDR3 DNA follows: TGTGCCAGCAGCCACCTTTCTAGCTCAGAGACCCAGTACTTC. Encoded protein: CASSHLSSSETQYF.

The J gene is TRBJ2-1, the V gene TRBV14, with a tentative D call TRBD1 (6 bases). Trimming stripped 3 bases from V and 1 base from J, with 10 bases between. Germline V gene lookup returns CDR1 SGHDN and CDR2 FVKESK. The length of the CDR3 is 15 residues. As DNA, the CDR3 is TGTGCCAGCAGCCACCCTGGGACATCCTACAATGAGCAGTTCTTC. Protein sequence: CASSHPGTSYNEQFF.

The V call is TRBV24-1, the J call TRBJ1-1, with TRBD1 matching over 7 bases. The J segment lost 1 base and the V segment lost 9 bases, leaving 10 bases of the junction unmatched. The CDR3 has 15 amino acids. CDR1 is KGHDR and CDR2 is SFDVKD in the germline V gene. CDR3 bases: TGTGCCACCCCCCGGAGGGGGCTAGAGAACACTGAAGCTTTCTTT. Protein sequence: CATPRRGLENTEAFF.

The J gene is TRBJ2-1, the V gene TRBV10-3, with TRBD2 as a possible D gene (5 bases). Germline CDR1 is ENHRY and CDR2 is SYGVKD. V was trimmed by 10 bases and J by 0 bases, leaving 10 bases between them. This CDR3 is built from 13 residues. CDR3 nucleotides: TGTGCCACGAGGGAAAGCTCCTACAATGAGCAGTTCTTC. Translating gives CATRESSYNEQFF.

V is TRBV7-9 and J is TRBJ1-5; D is perhaps TRBD1 (5 bases). CDR3 length: 14 amino acids. Germline-derived CDR1 and CDR2 are SEHNR and FQNEAQ (reference sequence). V was shortened by 5 bases and J by 6 bases, with 14 bases between the two germline ends. The DNA of the CDR3 is TGTGCCAGCAGCACCAGCGGGGCCGGTCAGCCCCAGCATTTT. It specifies CASSTSGAGQPQHF.

This chain links TRBV19 with TRBJ2-7, with D possibly being TRBD1 (6 bases). This CDR3 has 13 residues. Trimming pared 6 bases from V and 2 bases from J, leaving 11 bases between. Germline CDR1 LNHDA, CDR2 SQIVND (reference sequence). CDR3 DNA: TGTGCCAGTAGAGCGGACAGAACCTACGAGCAGTACTTC. Its protein product is CASRADRTYEQYF.

CDR3 sequence: CASSTTGLGSNQPQHF. As DNA, the CDR3 is TGTGCCAGTAGTACCACAGGTTTGGGGAGCAATCAGCCCCAGCATTTT. The chain joins TRBV19 to TRBJ1-5, with a possible D match to TRBD1 (5 bases). Trimming took off 4 bases at V and 1 base at J, with 14 bases between the two ends. This CDR3 spans 16 amino acids. From germline, CDR1 is LNHDA and CDR2 SQIVND (reference sequence).

The genes are TRBV20-1 and TRBJ2-3; D possibly corresponds to TRBD2 (5 bases). The CDR3 spans 16 residues. Trimming removed 3 bases at V and 2 bases at J, with 18 bases between. Looked up from germline, CDR1 is DFQATT and CDR2 is SNEGSKA (reference sequence). The CDR3 sequence: CSASFGSSRDTDTQYF. For the CDR3, the DNA is TGCAGTGCTAGTTTCGGTTCTAGCAGAGACACAGATACGCAGTATTTT.

DNA for the CDR3: TGTGCCAGCAGTTCACAGGGGGCGCGGCAGCCCCAGCATTTT. Residues: CASSSQGARQPQHF. The J gene is TRBJ1-5, the V gene TRBV27; 9 bases fit TRBD1. This CDR3 spans 14 amino acids. CDR1 is MNHEY, CDR2 SMNVEV, per germline (reference sequence). V was pared by 4 bases and J by 7 bases, with 5 bases of the junction left unmatched.

V and J are TRBV10-3 and TRBJ2-3, with 8 bases lining up with TRBD2. Looked up from germline, CDR1 is ENHRY and CDR2 is SYGVKD. The CDR3 length is 16 residues. Trimming took 3 bases from V and 6 from J; bases not matched to a gene: 11. The chain's CDR3 is CAISDPTSGAGDTQYF. The CDR3 nucleotides are TGTGCCATCAGTGACCCAACTAGCGGCGCTGGCGATACGCAGTATTTT.

The chain is built from TRBV19 and TRBJ2-1; D ambiguous. The CDR3 contains 14 residues. V was cut by 10 bases and J by 3 bases, with 16 bases left in between. Germline V gene data show CDR1 as LNHDA and CDR2 as SQIVND (reference sequence). The CDR3 coding sequence is TGTGCCACATGCGAGTCGTCGAACTACAATGAGCAGTTCTTC. It translates to CATCESSNYNEQFF.

The CDR3, as DNA: TGCAGCGTTGAGTCTAGTGGAGAGACCCAGTACTTC. Translated, it gives CSVESSGETQYF. J is TRBJ2-5 and V is TRBV29-1; the D is unclear. The V end was cut by 3 bases, the J end by 4 bases, with 9 bases between. CDR3 length equals 12 residues. Germline assignment: CDR1 SQVTM and CDR2 ANQGSEA.